The 28 T cell receptor beta chains listed next were all sequenced from one sample in a study of T cells in Graves' hyperthyroidism and ophthalmopathy. Amplification yielded TCR beta CDR3 regions, with RNA transcripts as the source. Using the HTBI primer set, a first-round RT-PCR was run on the TCR CDR3. TCRdb reprocessed the multiplex PCR reads with MiXCR, giving one entry per CDR3 protein. Of 700,000 or so distinct CDR3 sequences listed, roughly 17% are singletons. Material for sequencing was blood. Source of these receptors: a young man with Graves' hyperthyroidism.

This sequence joins TRBV7-8 and TRBJ2-7; D remains ambiguous. The CDR3 is made up of 14 amino acids. Germline lookup yields CDR1 SGHVS and CDR2 FQNEAQ. The ends were cut back, 4 bases at V and 3 bases at J, with 13 bases in the middle. CDR3 loop: CASSSRTENYEQYF. The CDR3 DNA is TGTGCCAGCAGCTCCCGGACGGAGAACTACGAGCAGTACTTC.

The sample holds many counts of this clonotype. The gene calls are TRBV3-1 and TRBJ2-3; TRBD2 matches at 11 bases. The V segment lost 4 bases and the J segment 0 bases; nucleotides outside the gene matches: 6. The CDR3 sequence is 17 residues long. Germline V gene data show CDR1 as LGHDT and CDR2 as YNNKEL (reference sequence). The CDR3 DNA reads as TGTGCCAGCAGCCTTCGGACTAGCGGGTCTAGCACAGATACGCAGTATTTT. Encoded protein: CASSLRTSGSSTDTQYF.

This clonotype was detected ten times or more. The rearrangement links TRBV27 to TRBJ2-7; 14 bases match TRBD2. In germline, CDR1 is MNHEY, CDR2 SMNVEV (reference sequence). The junction had 9 bases not matched to a gene; V was cut back by 6 bases and J by 5 bases. The CDR3 totals 16 residues. The CDR3 is CASSLRGLAGVDEQYF. CDR3 DNA sequence: TGTGCCAGCAGCCTTAGGGGACTAGCGGGAGTTGACGAGCAGTACTTC.

The sample holds a few counts of this clonotype. The rearrangement links TRBV20-1 to TRBJ2-2; D unclear. Germline V gene sequence: CDR1 DFQATT, CDR2 SNEGSKA (reference sequence). With 1 base removed from V and 2 bases from J, the gap between germline ends came to 8 bases. CDR3 length: 14 amino acids. The CDR3 reads CSARGVDNTGELFF. Here the CDR3 DNA reads TGCAGTGCTAGAGGAGTCGATAACACCGGGGAGCTGTTTTTT.

The rearrangement links TRBV28 to TRBJ2-2; 9 bases line up with TRBD1. The CDR3 extends over 15 amino acids. The V gene's germline CDR1 is MDHEN and CDR2 SYDVKM. V dropped 6 bases and J dropped 6; count of bases not matched to a gene: 8. CDR3: CASRIRDRDAGELFF. The DNA for the CDR3 is TGTGCCAGCAGAATCCGGGACAGGGACGCCGGGGAGCTGTTTTTT.

This clonotype was observed a few times. The chain has TRBV29-1 and TRBJ2-1, with 7 bases that match TRBD2. There are 13 residues in the CDR3. The germline gives CDR1 SQVTM, CDR2 ANQGSEA. CDR3 in DNA: TGCACGGGGCGGGAGAGCTCCTACAATGAGCAGTTCTTC. Residues: CTGRESSYNEQFF.

The table lists this clonotype with many counts. The chain joins TRBV28 to TRBJ2-1; no clear D gene. The germline V and J ends were trimmed by 5 bases and 6 bases, with 8 bases remaining between them. The CDR3 has 12 amino acids. Germline V gives CDR1 MDHEN, CDR2 SYDVKM. Written as DNA, the CDR3 is TGTGCCAGCAGTCAATTTCCCAATGAGCAGTTCTTC. Amino acids: CASSQFPNEQFF.

This clonotype was picked up many times. The chain employs TRBV6-2 or TRBV6-3 and TRBJ1-1; no clear D gene. Germline CDR1 is MNHEY and CDR2 is SVGEGT. Deletions cut 2 bases from V and 0 bases from J, with 13 bases between. The length of the CDR3 is 16 residues. CDR3: CASSYVRVTMNTEAFF. The CDR3 DNA follows: TGTGCCAGCAGTTACGTGAGGGTAACGATGAACACTGAAGCTTTCTTT.

The CDR3 sequence: CASSVRAKGGSYNEQFF. The CDR3 nucleotides read TGTGCCAGCAGCGTCCGGGCCAAGGGAGGCTCCTACAATGAGCAGTTCTTC. The V call is TRBV9, the J call TRBJ2-1; D perhaps matches TRBD2 (6 bases). Trimming removed 2 bases from V and 0 bases from J, with 15 bases in between. This CDR3 is built from 17 residues. Germline CDR1 and CDR2: SGDLS and YYNGEE.

This clonotype came up a few times. The chain's CDR3 is CASSFLDATDTQYF. DNA of the CDR3: TGTGCCAGCAGTTTCCTGGACGCCACAGATACGCAGTATTTT. The chain recombines TRBV12-3 or TRBV12-4 with TRBJ2-3; D ambiguous. V lost 3 bases and J 2 bases, leaving 9 bases between the germline ends. CDR3 length equals 14 residues.

The chain uses TRBV9 and TRBJ2-1; 9 nucleotides match TRBD1. Germline CDR1 reads SGDLS; CDR2 reads YYNGEE. After removal of 1 base from V and 9 bases from J, the junction contained 8 bases not matched to a gene. The CDR3 consists of 15 residues. The CDR3 DNA reads as TGTGCCAGCAGCGTATCAGGACAGGGGATTATTGAGCAGTTCTTC. Its translation is CASSVSGQGIIEQFF.

The table lists this clonotype with a few counts. One junction end disagrees with the germline gene, perhaps due to a read error. V and J are TRBV28 and TRBJ2-5; the D is unclear. This CDR3 has 11 residues. The germline CDR1 and CDR2 sequences are MDHEN and SYDVKM. Written as DNA, the CDR3 is TGTGCCAGCAGTTTGGCGGCCCTCTCCGACTTC. Residues: CASSLAALSDF.

This clonotype was seen at least ten times. The CDR3 reads CSVEESGGPYEQYF. The DNA of the CDR3 is TGCAGCGTTGAAGAAAGCGGGGGCCCCTACGAGCAGTACTTC. This chain connects TRBV29-1 to TRBJ2-7; 8 nucleotides align to TRBD2. The germline V gene encodes CDR1 SQVTM and CDR2 ANQGSEA. CDR3 length: 14 amino acids. Unmatched junction bases numbered 3, after V lost 0 bases and J lost 2 bases.

The gene calls are TRBV15 and TRBJ1-1, with TRBD1 matching over 7 bases. The CDR3 has 16 amino acids. The V and J ends lost 1 base and 0 bases, in that order; junction bases with no gene match: 5. Looked up from germline, CDR1 is LNHNV and CDR2 is YYDKDF (reference sequence). The CDR3 here is CATSRGQGQMNTEAFF. For the CDR3, the DNA is TGTGCCACCAGCAGAGGACAGGGTCAGATGAACACTGAAGCTTTCTTT.

This clonotype was picked up a small number of times. The V call is TRBV28, the J call TRBJ2-1; 9 positions agree with TRBD2. The germline gives CDR1 MDHEN, CDR2 SYDVKM. The CDR3 loop spans 21 amino acids. J was trimmed by 0 bases and V by 5 bases; bases with no gene match: 20. As DNA, the CDR3 is TGTGCCAGCAGTCAACCAAAGGGACTAGCTGATACCCTTAGCTCCTACAATGAGCAGTTCTTC. As protein: CASSQPKGLADTLSSYNEQFF.

This clonotype has a handful of counts. CDR3 sequence: CASEPSGVDEQYF. For the CDR3, the DNA is TGTGCCAGCGAGCCAAGTGGTGTCGACGAGCAGTACTTC. V is TRBV7-9 and J is TRBJ2-7; no clear D. Trimming removed 8 bases from V and 5 bases from J, with 16 bases in between. CDR1 is SEHNR, CDR2 FQNEAQ, per germline (reference sequence). The CDR3 is 13 amino acids.

This clonotype showed up just a few times. This chain connects TRBV27 to TRBJ2-7; TRBD1 aligns across 10 bases. Germline V gene sequence: CDR1 MNHEY, CDR2 SMNVEV (reference sequence). The CDR3 covers 14 residues. J was trimmed by 7 bases and V by 5 bases; bases with no gene match: 8. This chain's CDR3 is CASSEGTGAGEQYF. The CDR3 DNA reads as TGTGCCAGCAGTGAAGGGACAGGGGCGGGGGAGCAGTACTTC.

This clonotype has a count of ten or more. The gene calls are TRBV28 and TRBJ1-5; D gene ambiguous. CDR1 is MDHEN and CDR2 is SYDVKM in the germline V gene. Trimming shortened V by 5 bases and J by 3 bases, and 8 bases separated the two germline ends. The CDR3 is made up of 13 amino acids. In DNA form, the CDR3 reads TGTGCCAGCAGTCGAGGATTCAATCAGCCCCAGCATTTT. Translating it yields CASSRGFNQPQHF. Full variable domain (missing parts from reference TRBV28 and TRBJ1-5): DVKVTQSSRYLVKRTGEKVFLECVQDMDHENMFWYRQDPGLGLRLIYFSYDVKMKEKGDIPEGYSVSREKKERFSLILESASTNQTSMYLCASSRGFNQPQHFGDGTRLSIL.

V is TRBV12-5 and J is TRBJ2-2; unclear D gene. Germline values: CDR1 LGHNT, CDR2 FRNRAP. V was pared by 6 bases and J by 0 bases, with 5 bases between. The CDR3 consists of 13 residues. CDR3 coding DNA: TGTGCTAGTGGGCTACCGAACACCGGGGAGCTGTTTTTT. Amino acid sequence: CASGLPNTGELFF. Looking up the rest from reference TRBV12-5 and TRBJ2-2 gives the full variable domain: DARVTQTPRHKVTEMGQEVTMRCQPILGHNTVFWYRQTMMQGLELLAYFRNRAPLDDSGMPKDRFSAEMPDATLATLKIQPSEPRDSAVYFCASGLPNTGELFFGEGSRLTVL.

Ten or more counts support this clonotype. J is TRBJ1-6 and V is TRBV30; 8 bases are a match to TRBD1. The V segment lost 5 bases and the J segment 17 bases; nucleotides outside the gene matches: 5. Germline loops: CDR1 GTSNPN, CDR2 SVGIG (reference sequence). The CDR3 length is 10 residues. CDR3 coding DNA: TGTGCCTGGGGACAGGGCGGAGTCCACTTT. Translated, it gives CAWGQGGVHF.

This chain connects TRBV20-1 to TRBJ1-5; 10 nucleotides agree with TRBD1. Per the germline V gene, CDR1 is DFQATT and CDR2 is SNEGSKA (reference sequence). V lost 6 bases, J lost 4 bases, and 6 bases stayed unmatched. The CDR3 loop spans 14 amino acids. CDR3 in DNA: TGCAGTGCCCAAGGACAGGGGGAAAATCAGCCCCAGCATTTT. This sequence encodes CSAQGQGENQPQHF.

The V and J genes are TRBV7-9 and TRBJ2-7; 9 bases fit TRBD1. Germline CDR1 reads SEHNR; CDR2 reads FQNEAQ (reference sequence). This CDR3 spans 14 amino acids. J lost 7 bases, V lost 6 bases, and 10 bases had no gene match. CDR3 sequence: CASSMGQGDDEQYF. CDR3 in DNA: TGTGCCAGCAGTATGGGACAGGGAGATGATGAGCAGTACTTC.

This clonotype has at least ten counts. The chain combines TRBV2 with TRBJ1-1; maybe TRBD1 (6 bases). Germline V gene data show CDR1 as SNHLY and CDR2 as FYNNEI. The CDR3 sequence is 18 residues long. V dropped 2 bases and J dropped 1 base, with 20 bases sitting between them. CDR3 sequence: CASSERGLASMTNTEAFF. The CDR3 coding sequence is TGTGCCAGCAGTGAACGGGGGCTAGCCTCGATGACGAACACTGAAGCTTTCTTT.

The table lists this clonotype with a few counts. J is TRBJ2-1 and V is TRBV10-3; maybe TRBD2 (5 bases). The V gene's germline CDR1 is ENHRY and CDR2 SYGVKD. The V end lost 4 bases, the J end lost 0 bases, and 10 bases lay between the germline ends. This CDR3 has 15 amino acids. CDR3 amino acids: CAISVGADSYNEQFF. CDR3 DNA sequence: TGTGCCATCAGTGTCGGAGCGGACTCCTACAATGAGCAGTTCTTC.

At least ten counts were recorded for this clonotype. The rearrangement joins TRBV10-3 to TRBJ2-2; 7 bases map to TRBD1. The germline gives CDR1 ENHRY, CDR2 SYGVKD. Trimming at V came to 10 bases and at J to 0 bases, leaving 5 bases not matched to a gene. CDR3 length equals 14 residues. Written as DNA, the CDR3 is TGTGCCACAAGACAGGGATCGAACACCGGGGAGCTGTTTTTT. Protein: CATRQGSNTGELFF.

This chain connects TRBV29-1 to TRBJ2-3; D not certain. Germline V lookup: CDR1 SQVTM, CDR2 ANQGSEA. This CDR3 is built from 13 residues. Trimming removed 5 bases at V and 5 bases at J, with 14 bases between. The CDR3 loop reads CSVSSSIGDTQYF. CDR3 sequence (DNA): TGCAGCGTTAGTTCTTCCATCGGAGATACGCAGTATTTT.

This clonotype has just a few counts. The chain couples TRBV7-2 to TRBJ2-1; 14 bases are shared with TRBD2. Per the germline V gene, CDR1 is SGHTA and CDR2 is FQGNSA. CDR3 length: 15 residues. The trim removed 5 bases at V and 12 bases at J, leaving 9 bases unmatched. The CDR3 spells CASSAGLAGGSGQFF. CDR3 coding DNA: TGTGCCAGCAGCGCCGGACTAGCGGGGGGCAGTGGGCAGTTCTTC.

This clonotype was observed a handful of times. The genes are TRBV7-9 and TRBJ1-4, with 8 positions matching TRBD1. CDR3 length: 15 amino acids. The trim removed 5 bases at V and 7 bases at J, leaving 9 bases unmatched. The germline V gene has CDR1 SEHNR and CDR2 FQNEAQ (reference sequence). CDR3 sequence (DNA): TGTGCCAGCAGCGTACCAGGGGGCGCGACTGAAAAACTGTTTTTT. It specifies CASSVPGGATEKLFF.